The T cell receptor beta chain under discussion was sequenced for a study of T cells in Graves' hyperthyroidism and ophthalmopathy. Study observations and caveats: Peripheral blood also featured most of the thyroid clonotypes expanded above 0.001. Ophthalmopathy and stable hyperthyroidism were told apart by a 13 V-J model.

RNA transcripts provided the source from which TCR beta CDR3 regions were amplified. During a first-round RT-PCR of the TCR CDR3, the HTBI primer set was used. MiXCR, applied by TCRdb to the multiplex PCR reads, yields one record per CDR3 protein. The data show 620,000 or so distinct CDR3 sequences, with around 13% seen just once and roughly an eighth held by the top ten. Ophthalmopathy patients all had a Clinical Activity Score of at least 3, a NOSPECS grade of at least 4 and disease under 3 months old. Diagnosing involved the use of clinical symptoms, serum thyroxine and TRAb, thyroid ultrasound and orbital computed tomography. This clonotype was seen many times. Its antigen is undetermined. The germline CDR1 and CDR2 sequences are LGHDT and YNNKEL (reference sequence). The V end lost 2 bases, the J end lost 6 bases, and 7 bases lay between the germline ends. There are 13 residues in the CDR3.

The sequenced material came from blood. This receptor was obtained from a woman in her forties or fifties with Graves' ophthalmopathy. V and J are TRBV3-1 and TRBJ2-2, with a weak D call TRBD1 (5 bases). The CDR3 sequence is CASSQLGAGELFF. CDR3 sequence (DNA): TGTGCCAGCAGCCAACTAGGGGCCGGGGAGCTGTTTTTT.